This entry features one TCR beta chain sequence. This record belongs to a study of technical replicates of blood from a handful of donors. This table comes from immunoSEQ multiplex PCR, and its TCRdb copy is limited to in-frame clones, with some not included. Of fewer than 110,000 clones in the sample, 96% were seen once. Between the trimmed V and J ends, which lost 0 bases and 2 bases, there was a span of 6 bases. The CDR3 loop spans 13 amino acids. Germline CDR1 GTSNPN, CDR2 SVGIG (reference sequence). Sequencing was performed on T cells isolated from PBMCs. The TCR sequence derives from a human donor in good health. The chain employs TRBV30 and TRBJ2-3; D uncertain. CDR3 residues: CAWSVIHTDTQYF. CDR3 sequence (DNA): TGTGCCTGGAGTGTAATTCACACAGATACGCAGTATTTT.